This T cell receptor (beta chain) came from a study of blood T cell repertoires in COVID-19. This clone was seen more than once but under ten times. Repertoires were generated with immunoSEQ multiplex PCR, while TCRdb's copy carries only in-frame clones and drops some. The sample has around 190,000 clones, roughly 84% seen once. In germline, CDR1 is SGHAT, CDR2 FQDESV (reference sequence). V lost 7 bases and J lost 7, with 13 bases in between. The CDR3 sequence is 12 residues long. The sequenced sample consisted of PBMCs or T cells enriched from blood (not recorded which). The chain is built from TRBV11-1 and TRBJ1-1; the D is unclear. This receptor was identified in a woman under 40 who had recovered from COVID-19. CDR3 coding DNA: TGTGCCAGCACCGAACAGAAATATGAAGCTTTCTTT. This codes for CASTEQKYEAFF.